The rows below give T cell receptor beta chains drawn from one sample of a study of CD8 T cells in ankylosing spondylitis. From the 5' RACE reads, TCRdb called clonotypes with MiXCR, one entry per CDR3 protein. In the table there are 250,000 to 400,000 distinct CDR3 sequences, under 14% of which are singletons. Sequencing input: blood, either unsorted or a sorted T cell fraction (not recorded which). Every receptor here comes from a female donor with ankylosing spondylitis or in good health (not recorded which). Both conserved end residues are part of each CDR3. The order of the fields is clone size, V gene, D gene, J gene, CDR3 DNA, CDR3 protein. The D gene is left open where the match is weak. The size of a clone is reported for some rows only, either as once, few or many, or as a class for expanded clones.

many	TRBV4-3	TRBD2	TRBJ2-3	TGCGCCAGCAGCCGAGCGGGGATGACACCAGATACGCAGTATTTT	CASSRAGMTPDTQYF
-	TRBV7-8	-	TRBJ2-3	TGTGCCAGCAGCTTCAGGGGCCCCACAGATACGCAGTATTTT	CASSFRGPTDTQYF
few	TRBV5-1	TRBD1	TRBJ2-2	TGCGCCAGCAGCGCTGGGACAGGGACCGACGGGGAGCTGTTTTTT	CASSAGTGTDGELFF
many	TRBV29-1	TRBD1	TRBJ2-7	TGCAGCGTTAGACAGGGTTGGTCCGAGCAGTACTTC	CSVRQGWSEQYF
many	TRBV27	-	TRBJ1-6	TGTGCCAGCAGTTTATCACGGAATTCACCCCTCCACTTT	CASSLSRNSPLHF
-	TRBV20-1	TRBD2	TRBJ2-2	TGCAGTGCTAGAAGTCTCGCTAGCGGGGGGGCGAACACCGGGGAGCTGTTTTTT	CSARSLASGGANTGELFF
many	TRBV29-1	TRBD2	TRBJ2-1	TGCAGCGTTGTAAGGCTAGCGGGGGCCACGAGCTCCTACAATGAGCAGTTCTTC	CSVVRLAGATSSYNEQFF
few	TRBV11-2	-	TRBJ2-5	TGTGCCAGCAGCAGGGACACTGCGGAGACCCAGTACTTC	CASSRDTAETQYF
-	TRBV11-1	TRBD1	TRBJ2-6	TGTGCCACCCGAACATGGGAGCCGGGACAGGGGGTAGGCTCTGGGGCCAACGTCCTGACTTTC	CATRTWEPGQGVGSGANVLTF
few	TRBV7-2	TRBD2	TRBJ2-3	TGTGCCAGCAGCCGGGAGGTTGGAGCAGATACGCAGTATTTT	CASSREVGADTQYF
many	TRBV20-1	-	TRBJ2-3	TGCAGTGCTACCCCGACTAGTCCAGATACGCAGTATTTT	CSATPTSPDTQYF
many	TRBV6-5	-	TRBJ1-6	TGTGCCAGCAGTTACTCGGACGGTCATAATTCACCCCTCCACTTT	CASSYSDGHNSPLHF
few	TRBV7-9	-	TRBJ2-1	TGTGCCAGCAGCTACCGGGGGTCAGGGTCTAGGCTTAAGCAGTTCTTC	CASSYRGSGSRLKQFF
-	TRBV6-1	TRBD2	TRBJ2-1	TGTGCCAGCAGTCCCCTGGGACTAGCGGGGGGTAATGAGCAGTTCTTC	CASSPLGLAGGNEQFF
-	TRBV2	-	TRBJ1-3	TGTGCCAGCGGTGAGACAAGGGGAAGCACCATATATTTT	CASGETRGSTIYF
many	TRBV10-3	TRBD2	TRBJ2-3	TGTGCCATCAGTGAGTCTAGCGGGAGTGCAGATACGCAGTATTTT	CAISESSGSADTQYF
few	TRBV28	TRBD1	TRBJ2-7	TGTGCCAGCCACACAAAGGGGGCACTAGAAGAGCAGTACTTC	CASHTKGALEEQYF
many	TRBV5-6	-	TRBJ1-1	TGTGCCAGCAGCTTGGGGCAGGGGCGTGCTTTCTTT	CASSLGQGRAFF
-	TRBV5-1	-	TRBJ2-1	TGCGCCAGCAGCTTGAGAGGGGGGGCCCCCAATGAGCAGTTCTTC	CASSLRGGAPNEQFF
few	TRBV20-1	TRBD1	TRBJ2-3	TGCAGTGTCGAAAAGACAGGGCGCGCAGATACGCAGTATTTT	CSVEKTGRADTQYF
many	TRBV27	-	TRBJ2-7	TGTGCCAGCATTTCCTCTCTTGGGGGGGCCGAGTACTTC	CASISSLGGAEYF
many	TRBV20-1	-	TRBJ2-3	TGCAGTGGAACCGGATGGGGAGCGAGCACAGATACGCAGTATTTT	CSGTGWGASTDTQYF
-	TRBV5-5	TRBD1	TRBJ2-2	TGTGCCAGCAGCCTAGGACAGGGTCTGACCGGGGAGCTGTTTTTT	CASSLGQGLTGELFF
many	TRBV20-1	-	TRBJ1-5	TGCAGTGCTAGAGACGGAGGGAACAATCAGCCCCAGCATTTT	CSARDGGNNQPQHF
many	TRBV20-1	TRBD1	TRBJ2-7	TGCAGTGCTAGAGGACAGGGGAATCAGGAGGAGCAGTACTTC	CSARGQGNQEEQYF
many	TRBV6-1	-	TRBJ1-2	TGTGCCAGCACCATAACGGGACAAGCAATCGATGGCTACACCTTC	CASTITGQAIDGYTF
-	TRBV5-6	TRBD1	TRBJ1-1	TGTGCCAGCAGCTCACTACGGACAGGGGGTAACACTGAAGCTTTCTTT	CASSSLRTGGNTEAFF
-	TRBV5-1	-	TRBJ2-2	TGCGCCAGCAACCTTCAAATCACCGGGGAGCTGTTTTTT	CASNLQITGELFF
many	TRBV6-1	TRBD2	TRBJ2-7	TGTGCCAGCACTATAAGCGGGGCAAACTACGAGCAGTACTTC	CASTISGANYEQYF
many	TRBV29-1	-	TRBJ2-3	TGCAGCGTTGAGTCCAAGACCGGAGATACGCAGTATTTT	CSVESKTGDTQYF
few	TRBV15	-	TRBJ2-1	TGTGCCACCAGCAATGCGCGTGGCGATGAGCAGTTCTTC	CATSNARGDEQFF
many	TRBV12-3/TRBV12-4	-	TRBJ2-7	TGTGCCAGCAGTTTCTTCGGTGCCAGCTCCTACGAGCAGTACTTC	CASSFFGASSYEQYF
many	TRBV5-1	-	TRBJ1-6	TGCGCCAGCCGCGTAATACAGGGAAATAATTCACCCCTCCACTTT	CASRVIQGNNSPLHF
many	TRBV27	TRBD2	TRBJ2-1	TGTGCCAGCAGTCTGAAAAATAGCGGGACTACCGGGGATGAGCAGTTCTTC	CASSLKNSGTTGDEQFF
-	TRBV11-2	TRBD1	TRBJ1-1	TGTGCCAGCAGCTTCTCCCGGGACAGGTGGGACACTGAAGCTTTCTTT	CASSFSRDRWDTEAFF
many	TRBV5-1	TRBD2	TRBJ2-1	TGCGCCAGCAGCTCTGGACTAGACAATGAGCAGTTCTTC	CASSSGLDNEQFF
-	TRBV30	-	TRBJ1-5	TGTGCCTGGCGTAGCGGGACATCTTTGGTGCCCCAGCATTTT	CAWRSGTSLVPQHF
many	TRBV9	-	TRBJ2-2	TGTGCCAGCAGCGTAGAGGCCCTCTTTCCCGCTTCCGGGGAGCTGTTTTTT	CASSVEALFPASGELFF
many	TRBV5-1	-	TRBJ1-2	TGCGCCAGCAGCTCAGACACCCAAAGCTACACCTTC	CASSSDTQSYTF
-	TRBV30	-	TRBJ1-1	TGTGCCTGCATCATAGCTGAAGCTTTCTTT	CACIIAEAFF
many	TRBV10-3	-	TRBJ2-3	TGTGCCATGCAACCACAGGGCACAGATACGCAGTATTTT	CAMQPQGTDTQYF
many	TRBV6-6	-	TRBJ1-3	TGTGCCAGCAGTTACTCGACTCTAGACACCATATATTTT	CASSYSTLDTIYF
few	TRBV7-2	-	TRBJ2-3	TGTGCCAGCAGCTTAGTTCGAACCGGGAGCGGCACAGATACGCAGTATTTT	CASSLVRTGSGTDTQYF
many	TRBV15	TRBD2	TRBJ2-2	TGTGCCACCAGCAGAGGAGGGAGGGCCACCGGGGAGCTGTTTTTT	CATSRGGRATGELFF
many	TRBV5-1	-	TRBJ1-3	TGCGCCAGCAGCAAATCGGGCGCTGGAAACACCATATATTTT	CASSKSGAGNTIYF
-	TRBV20-1	-	TRBJ1-2	TGCAGTGCTCCAGGGAAGAGAAGCTATGGCTACACCTTC	CSAPGKRSYGYTF
many	TRBV21-1	-	TRBJ2-3	TGTGCCAGCAGCCCTCAGGGGAGAAGCCCTTTCCGCACAGATACGCAGTATTTT	CASSPQGRSPFRTDTQYF
many	TRBV7-9	-	TRBJ2-5	TGTGCCAGCAGCTTAGTAAGCGGCGCCATTGGGGAGACCCAGTACTTC	CASSLVSGAIGETQYF
-	TRBV12-3/TRBV12-4	TRBD2	TRBJ2-3	TGTGCCAGCAGCACTAGGACTAGCGGGAGAGATACGCAGTATTTT	CASSTRTSGRDTQYF
many	TRBV28	-	TRBJ1-1	TGTGCCAGCAGTTTATGGACGGTTGAAGCTTTCTTT	CASSLWTVEAFF
many	TRBV5-1	-	TRBJ2-1	TGCGCCAGCAGCTTGGAAGGAATCATCAATGAGCAGTTCTTC	CASSLEGIINEQFF
many	TRBV12-3/TRBV12-4	TRBD2	TRBJ2-7	TGTGCCAGCAGTTCTGGCAGTGGGGTAGCGGGTGAATACGAGCAGTACTTC	CASSSGSGVAGEYEQYF
many	TRBV18	-	TRBJ2-5	TGTGCCAGCTCACCACGACAGCAAGAGACCCAGTACTTC	CASSPRQQETQYF
many	TRBV7-9	-	TRBJ2-1	TGTGCCAGCAGCTCCCGGGCTAGCGCGTACAATGAGCAGTTCTTC	CASSSRASAYNEQFF
few	TRBV5-5	-	TRBJ2-2	TGTGCCAGCAGCTTGGGATGGGGCTCCACCACCGGGGAGCTGTTTTTT	CASSLGWGSTTGELFF
-	TRBV7-9	TRBD1	TRBJ1-6	TGTGCCACCTTCCGGACAGGGGGGTTCGATTCACCCCTCCACTTT	CATFRTGGFDSPLHF
many	TRBV29-1	TRBD1	TRBJ1-2	TGCAGCGCTCCGTCCAGCGGGACAGAGAACTGGGTATATGGCTACACCTTC	CSAPSSGTENWVYGYTF
-	TRBV20-1	-	TRBJ2-2	TGCAGTGCCGCTCCCCACTCGAACACCGGGGAGCTGTTTTTT	CSAAPHSNTGELFF
-	TRBV9	-	TRBJ1-1	TGTGCCAGCAGCGTAGTAAGCAGAGACCCGGTGGGGAACACTGAAGCTTTCTTT	CASSVVSRDPVGNTEAFF
many	TRBV6-1	-	TRBJ1-3	TGTGCCAGCAGACCGTCTCATCAATCTGGAAACACCATATATTTT	CASRPSHQSGNTIYF